Described below is a single T cell receptor (beta chain) sequence and its context. Its target is unknown. UMIs were added to TCR cDNA along with a universal primer site when it was made by 5'RACE template switching. TCRdb re-analysed the 5' RACE reads in MiXCR, keeping a single row per CDR3 protein. The data show about 310,000 distinct CDR3 sequences, approximately 3.9% seen once. The data belong to a study of T cells after yellow fever vaccination. Turning to the study itself: The SMART-Seq v4 Ultra Low Input method served to prepare the low-cell-number fractions. Overall study results and limits: Bulk-population clonotypes that are abundant could appear as contaminants in FACS-sorted repertoires. Among all clonotypes, a small share was observed in both CD4 and CD8 compartments.

The CDR3 sequence is 16 residues long. CDR1 and CDR2 (germline): SGHTA, FQGNSA. Between the trimmed V and J ends, which lost 1 base and 5 bases, there was a span of 18 bases. This clonotype was obtained from a man aged 18 to 30 who received the YFV17D yellow fever vaccine. The chain has TRBV7-2 and TRBJ2-7; D perhaps matches TRBD2 (7 bases). Specimen: PBMCs, collected on the day of the yellow fever booster vaccination. DNA for the CDR3: TGTGCCAGCAGCTTAGTATCCGGCGGGGGCGGAAACGAGCAGTACTTC. Translation gives CASSLVSGGGGNEQYF.